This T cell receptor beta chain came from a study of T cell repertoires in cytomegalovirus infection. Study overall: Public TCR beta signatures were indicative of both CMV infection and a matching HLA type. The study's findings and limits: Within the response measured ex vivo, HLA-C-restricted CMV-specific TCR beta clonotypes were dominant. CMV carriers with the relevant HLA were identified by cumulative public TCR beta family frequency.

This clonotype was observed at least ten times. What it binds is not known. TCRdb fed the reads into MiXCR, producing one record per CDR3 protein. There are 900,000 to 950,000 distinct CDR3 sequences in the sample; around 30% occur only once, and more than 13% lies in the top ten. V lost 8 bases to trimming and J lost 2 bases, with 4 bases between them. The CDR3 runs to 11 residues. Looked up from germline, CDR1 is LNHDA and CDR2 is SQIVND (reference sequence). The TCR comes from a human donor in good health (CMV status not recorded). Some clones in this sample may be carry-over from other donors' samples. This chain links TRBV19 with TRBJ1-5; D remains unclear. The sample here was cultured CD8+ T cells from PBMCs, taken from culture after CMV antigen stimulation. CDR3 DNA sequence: TGTGCCAGTTCAGGCAATCAGCCCCAGCATTTT. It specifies CASSGNQPQHF.